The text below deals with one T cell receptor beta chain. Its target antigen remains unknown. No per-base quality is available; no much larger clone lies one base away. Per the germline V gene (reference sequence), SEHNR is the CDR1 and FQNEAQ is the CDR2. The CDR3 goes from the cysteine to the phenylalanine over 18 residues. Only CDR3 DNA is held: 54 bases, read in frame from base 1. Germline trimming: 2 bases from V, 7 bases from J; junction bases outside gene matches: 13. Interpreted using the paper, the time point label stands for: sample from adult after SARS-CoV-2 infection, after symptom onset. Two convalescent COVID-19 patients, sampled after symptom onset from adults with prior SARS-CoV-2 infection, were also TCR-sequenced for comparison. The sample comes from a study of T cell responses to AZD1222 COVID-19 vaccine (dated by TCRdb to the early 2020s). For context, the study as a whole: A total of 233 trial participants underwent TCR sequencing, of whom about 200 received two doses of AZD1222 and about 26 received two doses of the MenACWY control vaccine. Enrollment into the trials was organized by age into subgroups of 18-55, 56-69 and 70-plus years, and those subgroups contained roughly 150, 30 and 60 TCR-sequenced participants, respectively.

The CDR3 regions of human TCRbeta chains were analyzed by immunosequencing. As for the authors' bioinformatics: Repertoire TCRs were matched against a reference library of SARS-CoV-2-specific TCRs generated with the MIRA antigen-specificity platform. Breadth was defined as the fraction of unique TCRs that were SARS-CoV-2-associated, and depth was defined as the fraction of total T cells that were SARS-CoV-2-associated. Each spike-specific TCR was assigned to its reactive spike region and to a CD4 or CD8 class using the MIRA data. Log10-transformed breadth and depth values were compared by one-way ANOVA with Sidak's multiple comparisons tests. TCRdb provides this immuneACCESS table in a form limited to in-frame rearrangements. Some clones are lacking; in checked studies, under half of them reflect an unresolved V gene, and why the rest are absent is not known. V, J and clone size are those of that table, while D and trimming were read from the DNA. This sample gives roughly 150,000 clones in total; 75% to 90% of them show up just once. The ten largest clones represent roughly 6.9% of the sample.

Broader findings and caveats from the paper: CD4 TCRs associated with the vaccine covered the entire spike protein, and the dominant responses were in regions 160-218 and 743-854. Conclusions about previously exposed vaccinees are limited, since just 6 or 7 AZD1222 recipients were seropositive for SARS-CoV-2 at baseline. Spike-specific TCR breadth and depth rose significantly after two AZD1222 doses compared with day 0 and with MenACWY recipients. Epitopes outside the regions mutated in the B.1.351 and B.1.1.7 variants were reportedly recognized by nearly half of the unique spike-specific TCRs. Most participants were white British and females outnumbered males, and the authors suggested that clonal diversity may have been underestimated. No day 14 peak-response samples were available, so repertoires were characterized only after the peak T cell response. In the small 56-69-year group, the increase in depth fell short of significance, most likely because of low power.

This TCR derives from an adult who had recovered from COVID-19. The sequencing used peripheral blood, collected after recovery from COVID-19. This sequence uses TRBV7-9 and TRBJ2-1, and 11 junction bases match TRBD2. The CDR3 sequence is CASSLRRLAGRRGNEQFF. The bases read TGTGCCAGCAGCTTACGCCGACTAGCGGGACGGCGGGGGAATGAGCAGTTCTTC.